The 9 T cell receptor beta chains given below trace back to one sample, sequenced in a study of CD4+ T cells in melanoma. Generated by immunoSEQ multiplex PCR, the TCRdb table keeps only in-frame clones and is missing some. The data contain about 20,000 clones, about 83% of them singletons. What was sequenced was cells from a culture (not recorded whether cultured in vitro). Every receptor here comes from a human donor with melanoma.

The count of this clone is one. The chain uses TRBV5-6 and TRBJ2-1; possibly TRBD1 for D (5 bases). The CDR3 is 14 amino acids. Germline V lookup: CDR1 SGHDT, CDR2 YYEEEE. Between the trimmed V and J ends, which lost 2 bases and 9 bases, there was a span of 15 bases. CDR3 nucleotides: TGTGCCAGCAGCTTAGGGTTTGGGGCGGTTGAGCAGTTCTTC. Protein sequence: CASSLGFGAVEQFF.

This clone was picked up one time. The genes are TRBV5-1 and TRBJ2-3, with 7 bases that match TRBD2. V shed 0 bases and J 1 base; nucleotides not matched to a gene: 5. The CDR3 sequence is 16 residues long. Per germline, CDR1 SGHRS and CDR2 YFSETQ. The CDR3 DNA is TGCGCCAGCAGCTTGGTTCTAGCGGTGGGCACAGATACGCAGTATTTT. This sequence encodes CASSLVLAVGTDTQYF.

This clone qualifies as large (0.1 to 1%). V gene TRBV18 combines with J gene TRBJ1-2; D is ambiguous. From germline, CDR1 is KGHSH and CDR2 LQKENI. Trimming cost V 2 bases and J 0 bases, with 13 bases left between them. CDR3 length: 16 amino acids. CDR3 bases: TGTGCCAGCTCACCATCAATAGTGCGAGCTAACTATGGCTACACCTTC. It codes for CASSPSIVRANYGYTF. The entire variable domain, with the rest obtained from reference TRBV18 and TRBJ1-2, is as follows: NAGVMQNPRHLVRRRGQEARLRCSPMKGHSHVYWYRQLPEEGLKFMVYLQKENIIDESGMPKERFSAEFPKEGPSILRIQQVVRGDSAAYFCASSPSIVRANYGYTFGSGTRLTVV.

J is TRBJ2-7 and V is TRBV5-6, with D possibly being TRBD2 (6 bases). This CDR3 spans 15 amino acids. The germline V gene has CDR1 SGHDT and CDR2 YYEEEE. Trimming took off 4 bases at V and 3 bases at J, with 17 bases between the two ends. The CDR3 DNA reads as TGTGCCAGCAGCCCCCGTGGGGGGAACAGCTACGAGCAGTACTTC. Translated, it gives CASSPRGGNSYEQYF.

A note on this clone: The germline gene is not matched at one end of the junction; a read error may be the cause. The chain recombines TRBV7-2 with TRBJ1-2, with 8 bases fitting TRBD1. Germline CDR1 SGHTA, CDR2 FQGNSA. The CDR3 spans 15 residues. The CDR3 coding sequence is TGTGCCAGCAGATTAGGACAGGGAGTAGGATATGGCTACACCTTC. Protein product: CASRLGQGVGYGYTF.

V usage is TRBV6-1 and J usage is TRBJ2-7, with 8 bases aligning to TRBD2. The CDR3 sequence is 15 residues long. V lost 5 bases, J lost 0 bases, and 6 bases stayed unmatched. CDR1 and CDR2 from the germline V gene are MNHNS and SASEGT. The CDR3 region is CASSRAGAFSYEQYF. CDR3 DNA sequence: TGTGCCAGCAGTCGAGCGGGGGCCTTCTCCTACGAGCAGTACTTC.

This clone was recorded a few times. The chain is built from TRBV2 and TRBJ2-1; D uncertain. Germline V gives CDR1 SNHLY, CDR2 FYNNEI. The CDR3 extends over 15 amino acids. V dropped 6 bases and J dropped 0 bases, with 12 bases sitting between them. As DNA, the CDR3 is TGTGCCAGCAGCCCTCGGGCTGACTCCTACAATGAGCAGTTCTTC. It encodes CASSPRADSYNEQFF. The entire variable domain, with the rest obtained from reference TRBV2 and TRBJ2-1, is as follows: EPEVTQTPSHQVTQMGQEVILRCVPISNHLYFYWYRQILGQKVEFLVSFYNNEISEKSEIFDDQFSVERPDGSNFTLKIRSTKLEDSAMYFCASSPRADSYNEQFFGPGTRLTVL.

The chain has TRBV19 and TRBJ2-7; D is unresolved. This CDR3 has 17 residues. Trimming pared 6 bases from V and 3 bases from J, leaving 24 bases between. Germline V gene lookup returns CDR1 LNHDA and CDR2 SQIVND (reference sequence). The CDR3 region has the DNA TGTGCCAGTAGCGACCAATGGGGAAGTCGCGGAAACTACGAGCAGTACTTC. This translates into CASSDQWGSRGNYEQYF.

The chain joins TRBV5-1 to TRBJ1-4; D is ambiguous. The CDR3 covers 14 residues. In germline, CDR1 is SGHRS, CDR2 YFSETQ. Trimming cost V 2 bases and J 5 bases, with 10 bases left between them. The CDR3 here is CASSFGRPNEKLFF. Written as DNA, the CDR3 is TGCGCCAGCAGCTTCGGCAGACCGAATGAAAAACTGTTTTTT.